A single sample is the source of the 19 T cell receptor beta chains below, sequenced in a study of graft-versus-host responses after intestinal transplantation. This table comes from immunoSEQ multiplex PCR, and its TCRdb copy is limited to in-frame clones, with some not included. This sample has about 40,000 clones; just under 90% occur once, and the top ten carry roughly 7.1%. The source was PBMCs, collected 267 days after transplant. The receptors come from a human patient who received an intestinal transplant, so some T cells may come from the graft donor.

This clone has just one count. V is TRBV7-9 and J is TRBJ2-2; 9 bases are a match to TRBD1. Germline CDR1 and CDR2: SEHNR and FQNEAQ (reference sequence). V lost 6 bases to trimming and J lost 7 bases; unmatched junction nucleotides: 12. CDR3 size: 16 residues. The CDR3 sequence is CASRQRTGGQDGELFF. The CDR3 nucleotides are TGTGCCAGCAGACAGAGAACAGGGGGCCAGGACGGGGAGCTGTTTTTT.

The V and J genes are TRBV6-5 and TRBJ2-2; TRBD2 might be the D (6 bases). V gave up 4 bases and J gave up 5 bases, with 11 bases separating them. This CDR3 region has 14 residues. Germline V gene data show CDR1 as MNHEY and CDR2 as SVGAGI. The CDR3 DNA reads as TGTGCCAGCAGTTGGCTGAGCGGGACCGGGGAGCTGTTTTTT. Its translation is CASSWLSGTGELFF.

This chain connects TRBV4-1 to TRBJ1-5; no clear D gene. The CDR3 runs 14 residues. V was cut by 1 base and J by 8 bases, with 12 bases left in between. In germline, CDR1 is MGHRA, CDR2 YSYEKL. In DNA form, the CDR3 reads TGCGCCAGCAGCCAAGTTGTCGTGAAGAAGCCCCAGCATTTT. It is translated as CASSQVVVKKPQHF.

The rearrangement uses TRBV7-9 and TRBJ1-2, with TRBD1 as a possible D gene (6 bases). CDR1 and CDR2 from the germline V gene are SEHNR and FQNEAQ (reference sequence). The CDR3 runs to 16 residues. V was cut by 0 bases and J by 4 bases, with 15 bases left in between. The CDR3: CASSLANLGQSYGYTF. The CDR3 bases are TGTGCCAGCAGCTTAGCCAACCTTGGACAGAGCTATGGCTACACCTTC.

The genes are TRBV13 and TRBJ1-1, with a weak D call TRBD1 (5 bases). The germline gives CDR1 PRHDT, CDR2 FYEKMQ (reference sequence). This CDR3 spans 13 amino acids. Trimming shortened V by 4 bases and J by 0 bases, and 6 bases separated the two germline ends. The CDR3 DNA is TGTGCCAGCAGCTACAGGCTGAACACTGAAGCTTTCTTT. Its translation is CASSYRLNTEAFF.

This chain joins TRBV7-9 and TRBJ1-1; D might be TRBD1 (5 bases). The ends were cut back, 5 bases at V and 4 bases at J, with 17 bases in the middle. This CDR3 has 15 residues. Per the germline V gene, CDR1 is SEHNR and CDR2 is FQNEAQ (reference sequence). CDR3 DNA sequence: TGTGCCAGCAGCCCGGCCCCTCAGGGACTCACTGAAGCTTTCTTT. Its protein product is CASSPAPQGLTEAFF.

V usage is TRBV6-5 and J usage is TRBJ2-3; 7 bases agree with TRBD2. Germline V gene sequence: CDR1 MNHEY, CDR2 SVGAGI. Trimming at V came to 7 bases and at J to 0 bases, leaving 4 bases not matched to a gene. CDR3 length: 14 amino acids. The CDR3 DNA follows: TGTGCCAGCATGCGGGACTACAGCACAGATACGCAGTATTTT. Translating it yields CASMRDYSTDTQYF.

The chain employs TRBV7-9 and TRBJ1-2, with a tentative D call TRBD1 (5 bases). This CDR3 spans 14 amino acids. V was clipped by 6 bases and J by 2 bases, with 13 bases between them. Germline-derived CDR1 and CDR2 are SEHNR and FQNEAQ (reference sequence). Written as DNA, the CDR3 is TGTGCCAGCAGAGACGGACGGACAAACTATGGCTACACCTTC. This gives the protein CASRDGRTNYGYTF.

The rearrangement joins TRBV6-4 to TRBJ2-2; 7 nucleotides align to TRBD2. V gave up 8 bases and J gave up 10 bases; unmatched junction bases: 13. The CDR3 length is 14 residues. Germline assignment: CDR1 MRHNA and CDR2 SNTAGT. CDR3 nucleotides: TGTGCCAGCCAGCGATTAATGGGACTATCGGAGCTGTTTTTT. Encoded protein: CASQRLMGLSELFF.

The chain employs TRBV4-1 and TRBJ2-5, with 11 bases matching TRBD2. The length of the CDR3 is 14 residues. V was pared by 4 bases and J by 5 bases, with 3 bases of the junction left unmatched. The germline gives CDR1 MGHRA, CDR2 YSYEKL. The CDR3 region is CASSPLAGGETQYF. The CDR3 DNA sequence: TGCGCCAGCAGCCCTTTAGCGGGGGGGGAGACCCAGTACTTC.

The rearrangement links TRBV10-1 to TRBJ2-3; 7 positions agree with TRBD2. This CDR3 spans 15 amino acids. Germline V lookup: CDR1 WNHNN, CDR2 SYGVQD (reference sequence). V was clipped by 3 bases and J by 2 bases; unmatched bases: 5. The CDR3 reads CASSETSVLTDTQYF. CDR3 nucleotide sequence: TGCGCCAGCAGTGAAACTAGCGTCCTCACAGATACGCAGTATTTT.

This clone was observed a handful of times. This sequence joins TRBV6-1 and TRBJ2-5; D remains ambiguous. Trimming removed 7 bases at V and 5 bases at J, with 8 bases between. Germline lookup yields CDR1 MNHNS and CDR2 SASEGT. The CDR3 sequence is 11 residues long. CDR3 residues: CASKAVETQYF. CDR3 in DNA: TGTGCCAGCAAAGCAGTGGAGACCCAGTACTTC.

Regarding this clone: In the same sample, other DNA sequences code for this CDR3. This chain uses TRBV18 with TRBJ2-7; 8 bases align to TRBD2. Germline V gene data show CDR1 as KGHSH and CDR2 as LQKENI. The CDR3 is made up of 14 amino acids. The V and J ends lost 0 bases and 2 bases, in that order; junction bases with no gene match: 0. CDR3: CASSPPAGAYEQYF. In DNA form, the CDR3 reads TGTGCCAGCTCACCACCAGCGGGGGCCTACGAGCAGTACTTC.

The rearrangement links TRBV14 to TRBJ1-3; D uncertain. V was clipped by 1 base and J by 0 bases, with 16 bases between them. Looked up from germline, CDR1 is SGHDN and CDR2 is FVKESK. The CDR3 loop spans 18 amino acids. DNA of the CDR3: TGTGCCAGCAGCCAAGTTTTTCAGGCCACGATCTCTGGAAACACCATATATTTT. Residues: CASSQVFQATISGNTIYF.

This rearrangement joins TRBV6-7 to TRBJ1-6; no firm D call. TRBV6-7 is an ORF; its function is uncertain. Between the trimmed V and J ends, which lost 4 bases and 7 bases, there was a span of 17 bases. The CDR3 is 16 amino acids. CDR3 in amino acids: CASSSTHRDTNSPLHF. Written as DNA, the CDR3 is TGTGCCAGCAGTTCTACCCACCGGGATACAAATTCACCCCTCCACTTT.

The chain is built from TRBV11-2 and TRBJ2-5; perhaps D is TRBD1 or TRBD2 (5 bases each). The CDR3 covers 14 residues. The V end lost 1 base, the J end lost 5 bases, and 11 bases lay between the germline ends. Per the germline V gene, CDR1 is SGHAT and CDR2 is FQNNGV. The CDR3 loop is CASSLVGWGETQYF. The CDR3 nucleotides read TGTGCCAGCAGCTTAGTGGGCTGGGGGGAGACCCAGTACTTC.

This clone has a handful of counts. CDR3 amino acids: CASSFRSPDTQYF. The CDR3 DNA follows: TGTGCCAGCAGCTTTAGGAGTCCAGATACGCAGTATTTT. The chain uses TRBV5-4 and TRBJ2-3; no firm D call. The CDR3 is 13 residues long. Trimming pared 2 bases from V and 4 bases from J, leaving 8 bases between. Germline CDR1 and CDR2: SGHNT and YYREEE (reference sequence).

This clone was observed a handful of times. CDR3 region: CASSFTSSGANVLTF. DNA for the CDR3: TGTGCCAGCAGCTTCACTAGCTCTGGGGCCAACGTCCTGACTTTC. The chain combines TRBV13 with TRBJ2-6; possible D gene TRBD2, 5 bases. Germline V gene lookup returns CDR1 PRHDT and CDR2 FYEKMQ (reference sequence). Trimming removed 3 bases from V and 0 bases from J, with 6 bases in between. The CDR3 spans 15 residues.

The CDR3 nucleotides are TGTGCCAGCTCACCCGACAGGGGCACTGAAGCTTTCTTT. Protein: CASSPDRGTEAFF. The chain joins TRBV9 to TRBJ1-1; 8 bases align to TRBD1. The CDR3 extends over 13 amino acids. Trimming removed 7 bases from V and 4 bases from J; junction bases left unmatched: 6. CDR1 and CDR2 (germline): SGDLS, YYNGEE.